Presented here are 9 T cell receptor beta chains from one specimen sequenced in a study of T cell responses to AZD1222 COVID-19 vaccine. The table came from immunoSEQ multiplex PCR; TCRdb's copy has only in-frame clones and leaves some out. Altogether under 150,000 clones are present, about nine tenths being singletons, with the ten largest covering around 6.9%. This specimen consisted of peripheral blood, obtained on day 0 of AZD1222 vaccination. The receptors derive from an adult in good health.

The CDR3: CASSLSTSGAYEQYF. The CDR3 DNA follows: TGTGCCAGTAGTCTCTCGACTAGCGGTGCCTACGAGCAGTACTTC. The chain joins TRBV19 to TRBJ2-7, with 9 bases fitting TRBD2. The junction had 7 bases not matched to a gene; V was cut back by 5 bases and J by 2 bases. The CDR3 has 15 amino acids. The V gene's germline CDR1 is LNHDA and CDR2 SQIVND (reference sequence). The full variable domain, rest sourced from reference TRBV19 and TRBJ2-7, is DGGITQSPKYLFRKEGQNVTLSCEQNLNHDAMYWYRQDPGQGLRLIYYSQIVNDFQKGDIAEGYSVSREKKESFPLTVTSAQKNPTAFYLCASSLSTSGAYEQYFGPGTRLTVT.

The chain is built from TRBV9 and TRBJ2-4; D remains ambiguous. The V and J ends lost 4 bases and 1 base respectively, with 9 bases between them. CDR1 is SGDLS, CDR2 YYNGEE, per germline. This CDR3 spans 14 amino acids. CDR3 sequence reads: CASSQDGAKNIQYF. The CDR3 nucleotides are TGTGCCAGCAGCCAAGACGGGGCCAAAAACATTCAGTACTTC.

V usage is TRBV28 and J usage is TRBJ2-2; D remains unclear. Germline-derived CDR1 and CDR2 are MDHEN and SYDVKM. The V and J ends lost 5 bases and 4 bases respectively, with 26 bases between them. This CDR3 is built from 19 residues. The CDR3 DNA is TGTGCCAGCAGTCCTTATGGAGTTTTTGCCGGTGGTATCACCGGGGAGCTGTTTTTT. Its translation is CASSPYGVFAGGITGELFF.

The chain recombines TRBV6-5 with TRBJ1-4; 8 bases line up with TRBD1. The germline gives CDR1 MNHEY, CDR2 SVGAGI. V lost 6 bases, J lost 4 bases, and 4 bases stayed unmatched. The CDR3 totals 14 residues. The CDR3: CASRQGGNNEKLFF. CDR3 nucleotides: TGTGCCAGCAGACAGGGGGGAAATAATGAAAAACTGTTTTTT.

The chain is built from TRBV7-2 and TRBJ2-7; 11 nucleotides line up with TRBD2. This CDR3 contains 14 residues. V dropped 5 bases and J dropped 4; count of bases not matched to a gene: 4. The germline V gene has CDR1 SGHTA and CDR2 FQGNSA. CDR3 bases: TGTGCCAGCAGCAGGACTAGCGGGTGGTACGAGCAGTACTTC. It specifies CASSRTSGWYEQYF.

The V call is TRBV2, the J call TRBJ2-7, with 7 bases aligning to TRBD1. Trimming cost V 5 bases and J 4 bases; bases outside gene matches: 8. Looked up from germline, CDR1 is SNHLY and CDR2 is FYNNEI. This CDR3 is 14 amino acids long. CDR3 amino acids: CASSTGVSFYEQYF. The CDR3 DNA is TGTGCCAGCAGTACAGGGGTCAGCTTTTACGAGCAGTACTTC. The complete variable domain, with remaining parts taken from reference TRBV2 and TRBJ2-7, reads EPEVTQTPSHQVTQMGQEVILRCVPISNHLYFYWYRQILGQKVEFLVSFYNNEISEKSEIFDDQFSVERPDGSNFTLKIRSTKLEDSAMYFCASSTGVSFYEQYFGPGTRLTVT.

This clone was seen only once. The chain has TRBV6-1 and TRBJ2-2; tentative D call: TRBD2 (6 bases). CDR3 length: 15 amino acids. The V end lost 3 bases, the J end lost 5 bases, and 13 bases lay between the germline ends. The germline CDR1 and CDR2 sequences are MNHNS and SASEGT. The CDR3 DNA sequence: TGTGCCAGCAGTGAGAGGCTAGCGTATACCGGGGAGCTGTTTTTT. It yields the protein CASSERLAYTGELFF.

J is TRBJ2-7 and V is TRBV28; D uncertain. Germline V gives CDR1 MDHEN, CDR2 SYDVKM. The CDR3 is 12 residues long. V shed 3 bases and J shed 2 bases, with 5 bases lying between them. Here the CDR3 reads CASSFRTYEQYF. The CDR3 DNA reads TGTGCCAGCAGTTTCCGTACCTACGAGCAGTACTTC.

The genes are TRBV4-3 and TRBJ1-2; 7 nucleotides agree with TRBD1. Germline assignment: CDR1 LGHNA and CDR2 YSLEER. V dropped 1 base and J dropped 4; count of bases not matched to a gene: 9. This CDR3 has 16 amino acids. The CDR3 DNA reads TGCGCCAGCAGCCAAGCTTGGGACAGAAGCCCCTATGGCTACACCTTC. It codes for CASSQAWDRSPYGYTF.